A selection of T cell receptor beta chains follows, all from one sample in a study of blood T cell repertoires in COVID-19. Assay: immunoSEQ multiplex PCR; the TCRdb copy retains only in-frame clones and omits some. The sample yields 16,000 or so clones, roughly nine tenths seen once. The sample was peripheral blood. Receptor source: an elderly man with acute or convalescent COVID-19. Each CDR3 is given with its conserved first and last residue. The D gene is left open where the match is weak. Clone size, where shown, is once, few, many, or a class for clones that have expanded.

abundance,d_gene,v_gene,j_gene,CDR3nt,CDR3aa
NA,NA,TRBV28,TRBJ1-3,TGTGCCAGCAGTCTACGCAGGGCAGTGATCTCTGGAAACACCATATATTTT,CASSLRRAVISGNTIYF
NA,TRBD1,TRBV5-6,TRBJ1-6,TGTGCCAGCAGCGGGGGGACAGGAGATAATTCACCCCTCCACTTT,CASSGGTGDNSPLHF
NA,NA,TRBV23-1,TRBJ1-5,TGCGCCAGCAGTCAATCGCAACACGAAAATCAGCCCCAGCATTTT,CASSQSQHENQPQHF
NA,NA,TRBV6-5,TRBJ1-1,TGTGCCAGCAGCCGATCGGGGGGGAACACTGAAGCTTTCTTT,CASSRSGGNTEAFF
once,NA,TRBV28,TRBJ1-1,TGTGCCAGCAGTTTCCCAGGGAACACTGAAGCTTTCTTT,CASSFPGNTEAFF
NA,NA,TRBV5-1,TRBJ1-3,TGCGCCAGCGGAGGTGCGGGGGGAGATGGAAACACCATATATTTT,CASGGAGGDGNTIYF
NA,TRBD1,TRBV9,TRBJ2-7,TGTGCCAGCAGCGTGGGGGACAGTCAGATGTCGTACGAGCAGTACTTC,CASSVGDSQMSYEQYF
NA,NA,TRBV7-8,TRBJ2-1,TGTGCCAGCGGGAGGAACTCCTACAATGAGCAGTTCTTC,CASGRNSYNEQFF
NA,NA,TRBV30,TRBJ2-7,TGTGCCTGGGACAGCTCCTACGAGCAGTACTTC,CAWDSSYEQYF
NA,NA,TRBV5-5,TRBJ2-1,TGTGCCAGCAGCGGAACAGGGTTTAGATCCTACAATGAGCAGTTCTTC,CASSGTGFRSYNEQFF
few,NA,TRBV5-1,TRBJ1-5,TGCGCCAGCAGTTTACAGGGAAGAGTGGATCAGCCCCAGCATTTT,CASSLQGRVDQPQHF
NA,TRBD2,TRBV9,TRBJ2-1,TGTGCCAGCAGCGTAGGTCAAGCGGGGGATAACGATGAGCAGTTCTTC,CASSVGQAGDNDEQFF
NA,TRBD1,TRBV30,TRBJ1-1,TGTGCCTGGAGTGTAGACAGGGCCACTGAAGCTTTCTTT,CAWSVDRATEAFF
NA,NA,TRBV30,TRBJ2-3,TGTGCCTGGAGTCGACAGTTATCTAGCACAGATACGCAGTATTTT,CAWSRQLSSTDTQYF
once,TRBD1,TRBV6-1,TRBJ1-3,TGTGCCAGCAGTGTCGGGACAGGGACCTCTGGAAACACCATATATTTT,CASSVGTGTSGNTIYF
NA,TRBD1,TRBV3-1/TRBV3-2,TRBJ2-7,TGTGCCAGCAGTACATTCGGGACAGGGGGCGAGCAGTACTTC,CASSTFGTGGEQYF
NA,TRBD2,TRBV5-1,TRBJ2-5,TGCGCCAGCACCCAGCGGGGGAGCGAAGAGACCCAGTACTTC,CASTQRGSEETQYF
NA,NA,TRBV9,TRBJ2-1,TGTGCCAGCAGCGTAAGGGAGACCCCACCGCCGTACAATGAGCAGTTCTTC,CASSVRETPPPYNEQFF
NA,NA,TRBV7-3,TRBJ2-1,TGTGCCAGCAGCTTAAGCGCCGCGGATGAGCAGTTCTTC,CASSLSAADEQFF
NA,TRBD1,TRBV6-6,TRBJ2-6,TGTGCCAGCAGCCGAAGGGACAGCCTTTCAGGGGCCAACGTCCTGACTTTC,CASSRRDSLSGANVLTF